This T cell receptor (beta chain) was sequenced for a study of blood T cell repertoires in COVID-19. Study-wide background: Sites across the United States, Italy and Spain contributed samples from acute and convalescent COVID-19. The cDNA or gDNA used as material had been derived from T cells, B-cell-depleted T cells, or PBMCs.

The CDR3 is 13 residues long. CDR1 and CDR2 (germline): GTSNPN, SVGIG (reference sequence). V gave up 5 bases and J gave up 3 bases, with 13 bases separating them. In the authors' workflow: The authors estimated nucleated cell counts from reference gene primer amplification. TCRdb's table, derived via immunoSEQ multiplex PCR, lists solely in-frame clones and lacks some. V and J calls and clone size are given by that table; D and trimming were obtained from the DNA. Of roughly 250,000 clones in the sample, 85% to 90% were seen once. The source material was peripheral blood. The chain links TRBV30 to TRBJ1-2; possibly TRBD1 for D (5 bases). The sequence derives from a woman aged 40 to 55 with acute or convalescent COVID-19. The CDR3 is CAWELGGDYGYTF. CDR3 nucleotides: TGTGCCTGGGAACTTGGGGGGGACTATGGCTACACCTTC.